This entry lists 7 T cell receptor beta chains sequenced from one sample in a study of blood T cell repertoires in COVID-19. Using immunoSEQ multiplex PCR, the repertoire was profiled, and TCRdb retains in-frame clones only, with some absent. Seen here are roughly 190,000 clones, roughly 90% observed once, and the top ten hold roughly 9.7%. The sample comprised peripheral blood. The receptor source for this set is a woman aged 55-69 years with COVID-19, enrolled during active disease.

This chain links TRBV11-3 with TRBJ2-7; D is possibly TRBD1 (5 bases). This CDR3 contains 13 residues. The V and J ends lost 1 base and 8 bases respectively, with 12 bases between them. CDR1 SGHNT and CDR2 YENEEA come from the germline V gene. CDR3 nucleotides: TGTGCCAGCAGCTTAGCAAATAGGGGCCAGCAGTACTTC. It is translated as CASSLANRGQQYF.

CDR3 bases: TGTGCCAGCAGCCATCGGGACTTAAACACCGGGGAGCTGTTTTTT. Translation gives CASSHRDLNTGELFF. The chain recombines TRBV11-3 with TRBJ2-2, with D tentatively TRBD2 (6 bases). Trimming shortened V by 5 bases and J by 2 bases, and 12 bases separated the two germline ends. CDR3 length equals 15 residues. Germline lookup yields CDR1 SGHNT and CDR2 YENEEA. Variable domain in full (rest from reference TRBV11-3 and TRBJ2-2): EAGVVQSPRYKIIEKKQPVAFWCNPISGHNTLYWYLQNLGQGPELLIRYENEEAVDDSQLPKDRFSAERLKGVDSTLKIQPAELGDSAVYLCASSHRDLNTGELFFGEGSRLTVL.

In DNA, the CDR3 is TGTGCCAGCAGCTTAGATAGTAGGACAAGGATCTATGGCTACACCTTC. It specifies CASSLDSRTRIYGYTF. The chain is built from TRBV7-2 and TRBJ1-2; D is perhaps TRBD1 (5 bases). Germline V CDR1 and CDR2: SGHTA, FQGNSA. Trimming removed 1 base from V and 4 bases from J, with 16 bases in between. The CDR3 is made up of 16 amino acids.

The CDR3 sequence: CASNPQGGQPQHF. The CDR3 DNA follows: TGTGCCAGCAACCCACAGGGGGGTCAGCCCCAGCATTTT. This chain uses TRBV7-2 with TRBJ1-5; 8 bases agree with TRBD1. This CDR3 spans 13 amino acids. Germline V gene sequence: CDR1 SGHTA, CDR2 FQGNSA. V was pared by 7 bases and J by 6 bases, with 5 bases of the junction left unmatched.

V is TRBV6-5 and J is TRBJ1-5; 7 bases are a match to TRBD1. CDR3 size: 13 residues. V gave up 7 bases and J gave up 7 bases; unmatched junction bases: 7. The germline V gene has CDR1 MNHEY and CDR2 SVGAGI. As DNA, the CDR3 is TGTGCCAGCAAATTAGCAGGGGGACAGCCCCAGCATTTT. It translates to CASKLAGGQPQHF.

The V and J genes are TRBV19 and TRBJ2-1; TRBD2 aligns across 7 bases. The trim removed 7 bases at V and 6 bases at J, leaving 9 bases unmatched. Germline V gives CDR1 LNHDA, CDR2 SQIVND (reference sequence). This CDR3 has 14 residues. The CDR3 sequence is CASNAGRWINEQFF. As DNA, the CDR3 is TGTGCCAGTAACGCCGGGAGGTGGATCAATGAGCAGTTCTTC.

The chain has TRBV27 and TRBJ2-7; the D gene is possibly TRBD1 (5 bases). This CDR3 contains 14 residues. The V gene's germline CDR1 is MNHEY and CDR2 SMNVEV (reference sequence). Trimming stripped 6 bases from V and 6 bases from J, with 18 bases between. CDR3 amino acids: CASSHHYGQLEQYF. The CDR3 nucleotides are TGTGCCAGCAGCCACCATTACGGACAACTCGAGCAGTACTTC.